This T cell receptor (beta chain) emerged from a study of blood T cells in healthy people across ages. It was with a sample-barcoded 5' primer and a J-beta primer mix that a second PCR of about 7 to 12 cycles was run. Unique molecular identifiers of 12 random nucleotides labeled each cDNA. At least 2.5 million CDR3-containing paired-end reads were obtained per sample. One entry per CDR3 protein, called by TCRdb with MiXCR from the 5' RACE reads. The sample has about 1.7 million distinct CDR3 sequences, over 25% seen once. Points on this clonotype: The antigen remains unidentified.

The study, taken as a whole, reports: PBMCs left unsorted prevented a conclusive naive versus antigen-experienced comparison.

The CDR3 extends over 16 amino acids. Germline-derived CDR1 and CDR2 are SGDLS and YYNGEE. The V segment lost 0 bases and the J segment 7 bases; nucleotides outside the gene matches: 4. The sample comprised blood. The sequence was collected from a woman in her 30s in good health. The chain uses TRBV9 and TRBJ2-2; 12 bases line up with TRBD2. The CDR3 DNA reads TGTGCCAGCAGCGTAGCCCTAGCGGGAGGGCACGGGGAGCTGTTTTTT. Encoded protein: CASSVALAGGHGELFF.